This T cell receptor beta chain was retrieved from a study of T cells in Graves' hyperthyroidism and ophthalmopathy. Germline CDR1 LGHDT, CDR2 YNNKEL (reference sequence). Trimming stripped 1 base from V and 4 bases from J, with 11 bases between. This CDR3 has 14 amino acids. Active moderate-to-severe ophthalmopathy, Clinical Activity Score at least 3, NOSPECS at least 4, under 3 months' duration. This clonotype was seen many times. The CDR3 regions of TCR beta were amplified from RNA transcripts. Initially, a first-round RT-PCR of the TCR CDR3 employed the HTBI primer set. In TCRdb, the multiplex PCR reads were re-called with MiXCR into one record per CDR3 protein. This table has about 300,000 distinct CDR3 sequences, 15% to 20% appearing once.

Sequences were obtained from blood. The TCR was taken from a man aged 50 to 59 with Graves' ophthalmopathy. V is TRBV3-1 and J is TRBJ2-7; weak D call: TRBD2 (6 bases). CDR3 DNA: TGTGCCAGCAGCCAAGCCGGGGGTCCTTACGAGCAGTACTTC. It encodes CASSQAGGPYEQYF.